Below, 7 T cell receptor beta chains from the same sample are listed, as sequenced in a study of shared clonotypes between healthy human individuals (dated by TCRdb to 2018 to 2021). Preparation of the library involved the immunoSEQ multiplex PCR assay. TCRdb limited this immuneACCESS table to in-frame rearrangements with V and J called. A share of clones is missing; checked studies link under half to unresolved V genes, and the rest is unexplained. A total of approximately 1,500,000 clones appear in this sample, around 98% of them only once. The ten largest clonotypes hold around 0.45% of the sample. Source material: naive CD4+ T cells sorted from blood. Per the publication, the cell subset or site label means: CD45RA+ positively selected. Receptor source: a man younger than 45 in good health.

The CDR3 DNA reads TGTGCCAGCACCCAAAGGCCTAGCGGCTCTGGGGCCAACGTCCTGACTTTC. Encoded protein: CASTQRPSGSGANVLTF. V is TRBV27 and J is TRBJ2-6; 7 positions match TRBD2. Germline CDR1 and CDR2: MNHEY and SMNVEV (reference sequence). The V and J ends lost 7 bases and 0 bases, in that order; junction bases with no gene match: 9. The CDR3 is 17 residues long.

The chain employs TRBV29-1 and TRBJ2-3; D is undetermined. The CDR3 contains 12 residues. Germline values: CDR1 SQVTM, CDR2 ANQGSEA. Trimming stripped 4 bases from V and 4 bases from J, with 9 bases between. The CDR3 bases are TGCAGCGTTGGTGACGGCGCAGATACGCAGTATTTT. Its protein is CSVGDGADTQYF.

The V gene is TRBV28, the J gene TRBJ1-1; D perhaps matches TRBD1 (5 bases). This CDR3 spans 14 amino acids. The V end was cut by 7 bases, the J end by 4 bases, with 16 bases between. The germline gives CDR1 MDHEN, CDR2 SYDVKM. This chain's CDR3 is CASMAGTEGTEAFF. The CDR3, as DNA: TGTGCCAGCATGGCCGGGACCGAGGGCACTGAAGCTTTCTTT.

The chain links TRBV19 to TRBJ2-1; D is uncertain. V dropped 0 bases and J dropped 1 base, with 7 bases sitting between them. CDR3 size: 15 residues. Germline CDR1 reads LNHDA; CDR2 reads SQIVND (reference sequence). This CDR3 is CASSIDPGSYNEQFF. The DNA of the CDR3 is TGTGCCAGTAGTATAGATCCCGGTTCCTACAATGAGCAGTTCTTC.

This clone was seen a handful of times. Mismatch with germline at one junction end may stem from a read error. The gene calls are TRBV4-1 and TRBJ2-7; a weak D match, TRBD1 (6 bases). The CDR3 is 11 residues long. The germline V gene has CDR1 MGHRA and CDR2 YSYEKL. The CDR3: CASSKRTDPVF. CDR3 coding DNA: TGCGCCAGCAGCAAAAGGACAGATCCTGTCTTC.

The chain couples TRBV4-1 to TRBJ2-7; a possible D gene is TRBD2 (7 bases). CDR1 and CDR2 from the germline V gene are MGHRA and YSYEKL. V was shortened by 4 bases and J by 4 bases, with 23 bases between the two germline ends. The CDR3 has 17 residues. CDR3: CASSPFIAGAPSYEQYF. The CDR3 DNA follows: TGCGCCAGCAGCCCGTTTATCGCGGGGGCTCCTTCTTACGAGCAGTACTTC.

This rearrangement joins TRBV18 to TRBJ2-3; D ambiguous. CDR3 length equals 12 residues. Germline CDR1 is KGHSH and CDR2 is LQKENI. Trimming took 4 bases from V and 2 from J, leaving 4 bases between them. The CDR3 loop is CASSLLTDTQYF. The CDR3, as DNA: TGTGCCAGCTCACTTCTCACAGATACGCAGTATTTT.